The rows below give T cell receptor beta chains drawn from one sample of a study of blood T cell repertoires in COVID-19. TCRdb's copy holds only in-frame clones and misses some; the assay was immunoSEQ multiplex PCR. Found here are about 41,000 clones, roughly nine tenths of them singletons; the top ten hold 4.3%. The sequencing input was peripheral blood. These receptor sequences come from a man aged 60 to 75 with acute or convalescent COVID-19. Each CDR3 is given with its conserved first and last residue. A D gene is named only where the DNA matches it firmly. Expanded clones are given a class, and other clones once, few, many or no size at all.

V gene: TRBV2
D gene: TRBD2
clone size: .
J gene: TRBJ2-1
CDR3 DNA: TGTGCCAGCAGTGAAGCGCATGGGGGGGGGAATAGCCATGAGCAGTTCTTC
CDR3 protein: CASSEAHGGGNSHEQFF

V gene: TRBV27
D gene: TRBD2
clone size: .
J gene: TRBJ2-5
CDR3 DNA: TGTGCCAGCTTTCATCTCGCGGGGGGCAAAGAGACCCAGTACTTC
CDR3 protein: CASFHLAGGKETQYF

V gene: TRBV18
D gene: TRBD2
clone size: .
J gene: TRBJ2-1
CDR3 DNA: TGTGCCAGCTCACCCAGCGGGGTAAAAAATGAGCAGTTCTTC
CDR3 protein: CASSPSGVKNEQFF

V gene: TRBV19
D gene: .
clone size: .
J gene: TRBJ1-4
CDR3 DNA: TGTGCCAGTAGTCCCCCTTCGGCAGGAAGTGAAAAACTGTTTTTT
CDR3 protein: CASSPPSAGSEKLFF

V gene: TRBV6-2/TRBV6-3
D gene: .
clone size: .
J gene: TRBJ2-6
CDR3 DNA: TGTGCCAGCAGCCCCGGACAGCGCTCTGGGGCCAACGTCCTGACTTTC
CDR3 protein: CASSPGQRSGANVLTF

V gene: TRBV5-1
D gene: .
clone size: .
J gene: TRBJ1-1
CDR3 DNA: TGCGCCAGCAGCTTGGAGGTGGAGGGGAACACTGAAGCTTTCTTT
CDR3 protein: CASSLEVEGNTEAFF

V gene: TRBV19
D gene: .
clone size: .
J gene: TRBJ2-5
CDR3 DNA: TGTGCCAGTAGTATAGGAGGCCAGAGGGAGACCCAGTACTTC
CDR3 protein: CASSIGGQRETQYF

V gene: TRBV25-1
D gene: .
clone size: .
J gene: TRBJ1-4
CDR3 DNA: TGTGCCAGCAGTGAAGGCCACCCGAATGAAAAACTGTTTTTT
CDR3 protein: CASSEGHPNEKLFF

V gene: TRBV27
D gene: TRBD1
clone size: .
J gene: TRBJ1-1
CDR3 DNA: TGTGCCAGCAGCCCTGGGACAGCAAAGCAGGTCCATGAAGCTTTCTTT
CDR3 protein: CASSPGTAKQVHEAFF

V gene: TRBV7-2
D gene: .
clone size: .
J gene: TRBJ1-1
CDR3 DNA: TGTGCCAGCAGCTTAGTCTGGAGCTCGAACACTGAAGCTTTCTTT
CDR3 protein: CASSLVWSSNTEAFF

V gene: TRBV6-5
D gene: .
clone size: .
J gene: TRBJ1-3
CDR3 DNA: TGTGCCAGCAGTTACTCAGGGACAAACTCTGGAAACACCATATATTTT
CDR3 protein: CASSYSGTNSGNTIYF

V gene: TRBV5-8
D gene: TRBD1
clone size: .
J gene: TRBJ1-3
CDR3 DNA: TGTGCCAGCAGCATTACAGGGGCTGGAAACACCATATATTTT
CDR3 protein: CASSITGAGNTIYF

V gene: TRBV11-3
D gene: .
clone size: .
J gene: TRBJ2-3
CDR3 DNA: TGTGCCAGCAGCCCCGGGACTGCTAGCACAGATACGCAGTATTTT
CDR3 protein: CASSPGTASTDTQYF

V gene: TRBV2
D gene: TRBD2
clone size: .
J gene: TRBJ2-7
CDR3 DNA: TGTGCCAGCAGTGCCCGGACTAGCGGGTACGAGCAGTACTTC
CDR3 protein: CASSARTSGYEQYF

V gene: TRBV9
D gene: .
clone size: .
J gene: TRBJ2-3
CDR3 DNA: TGTGCCAGCAGCGTAGATAAAGATACGCAGTATTTT
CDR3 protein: CASSVDKDTQYF

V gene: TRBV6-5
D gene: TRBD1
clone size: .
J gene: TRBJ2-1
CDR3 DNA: TGTGCCAGTTCCGGGACAGGGTACAATGAGCAGTTCTTC
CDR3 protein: CASSGTGYNEQFF

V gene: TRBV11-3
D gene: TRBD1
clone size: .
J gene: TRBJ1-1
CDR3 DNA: TGTGCCAGCAGCCTCGGGACAGGGGGCTGGAACACTGAAGCTTTCTTT
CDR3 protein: CASSLGTGGWNTEAFF

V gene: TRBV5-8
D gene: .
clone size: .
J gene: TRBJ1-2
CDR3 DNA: TGTGCCAGCAGCTTGAAGTCGACAGTGAACTATGGCTACACCTTC
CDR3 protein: CASSLKSTVNYGYTF

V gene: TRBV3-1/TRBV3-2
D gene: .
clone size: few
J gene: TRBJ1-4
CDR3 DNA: TGTGCCAGCAGCCACCAAGGGGAAACTAATGAAAAACTGTTTTTT
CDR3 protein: CASSHQGETNEKLFF